Listed below are T cell receptor beta chains from one sample, sequenced in a study of CD8+CD57+ T cells in acquired aplastic anemia. TCRdb used MiXCR to reprocess the reads, holding one entry per CDR3 protein. Seen here are about 150,000 distinct CDR3 sequences, about 48% observed once, and the top ten hold less than 15%. Sequencing used sorted CD4+, CD8+, or CD8+CD57+ T cells (not recorded which) from PBMCs. These receptors were taken from a human donor with aplastic anemia. The conserved cysteine and the conserved F or W are not part of the CDR3 here. D genes are given only for firm matches.

D: .
J: TRBJ2-7
V: TRBV7-8
CDR3: ASSLEAGVYEQY

D: .
J: TRBJ2-5
V: TRBV7-8
CDR3: ASSPETGVLEQY

D: TRBD2
J: TRBJ2-3
V: TRBV24-1
CDR3: ATSDATSADTQY

D: .
J: TRBJ1-5
V: TRBV6-5
CDR3: ASSFYSNQPQH

D: .
J: TRBJ1-1
V: TRBV29-1
CDR3: SVVWGNLNTEAF

D: .
J: TRBJ2-4
V: TRBV9
CDR3: ASSDDSKNIQY

D: .
J: TRBJ2-7
V: TRBV7-8
CDR3: ASSPGGNYEQY

D: .
J: TRBJ1-3
V: TRBV10-2
CDR3: ASSERESAGNTIY

D: TRBD1
J: TRBJ2-7
V: TRBV10-3
CDR3: AISEPDRAYEQY

D: TRBD1
J: TRBJ2-7
V: TRBV7-9
CDR3: ASSLAGGAGYEQY

D: .
J: TRBJ1-4
V: TRBV7-8
CDR3: ASSSLLEGTNEKLF

D: .
J: TRBJ2-2
V: TRBV7-7
CDR3: ASSLRDAGELF

D: .
J: TRBJ2-1
V: TRBV6-1
CDR3: ASSEAGGHNEQF

D: TRBD2
J: TRBJ2-3
V: TRBV19
CDR3: ASKFAGDPDTQY

D: TRBD1
J: TRBJ1-2
V: TRBV5-1
CDR3: ASSLGQLYGYT

D: .
J: TRBJ1-4
V: TRBV6-5
CDR3: ASNPVGQPEKLF

D: .
J: TRBJ2-5
V: TRBV15
CDR3: ATKGVMGETQY

D: .
J: TRBJ1-2
V: TRBV20-1
CDR3: SATTGKDYGYT

D: .
J: TRBJ2-1
V: TRBV5-1
CDR3: ASSLESRSSYNEQF

D: TRBD1
J: TRBJ1-1
V: TRBV10-3
CDR3: AISESGRGDTEAF

D: .
J: .
V: TRBV11-1
CDR3: ASSLRLLAQETQY

D: TRBD1
J: TRBJ1-4
V: TRBV10-3
CDR3: AISEKATGVEKLF

D: TRBD2
J: TRBJ2-5
V: TRBV10-2
CDR3: ASSSSGARQETQY

D: TRBD2
J: TRBJ2-1
V: TRBV20-1
CDR3: SARFRAGRVEQF

D: .
J: TRBJ1-3
V: TRBV6-1
CDR3: ASGRDSSPGNTIY

D: .
J: TRBJ1-2
V: TRBV5-5
CDR3: ASGLARQPNYGYT

D: TRBD2
J: TRBJ2-7
V: TRBV6-2/TRBV6-3
CDR3: ASSRERDLLR

D: TRBD1
J: TRBJ2-7
V: TRBV6-5
CDR3: ASSYQTGTGEAYEQY

D: TRBD2
J: TRBJ2-3
V: TRBV20-1
CDR3: SAVLAGGRDTQY

D: TRBD1
J: TRBJ1-2
V: TRBV9
CDR3: ASSVADRDYGYT

D: TRBD1
J: TRBJ1-2
V: TRBV24-1
CDR3: ATSDSRQGASGYT

D: .
J: TRBJ1-2
V: TRBV2
CDR3: ASSESPDRYGYT

D: .
J: TRBJ1-1
V: TRBV10-2
CDR3: ASSESKASEAF

D: .
J: TRBJ1-5
V: TRBV29-1
CDR3: SVGDPRTGNQPQH

D: TRBD1
J: TRBJ1-1
V: TRBV12-3/TRBV12-4
CDR3: ASRNRGLNTEAF

D: .
J: TRBJ2-5
V: TRBV7-6
CDR3: ASRSGFQETQY

D: .
J: TRBJ1-1
V: TRBV7-8
CDR3: ASSLDAGPSGAF

D: .
J: TRBJ2-5
V: TRBV9
CDR3: ASSVGWARETQY

D: .
J: TRBJ1-1
V: TRBV7-6
CDR3: ASSLDGMNTEAF

D: TRBD1
J: TRBJ2-7
V: TRBV5-1
CDR3: ASSPGPGGNEQY

D: .
J: TRBJ1-2
V: TRBV29-1
CDR3: SVDLLGNYGYT

D: .
J: TRBJ2-5
V: TRBV20-1
CDR3: SATDSETQY

D: .
J: TRBJ2-3
V: TRBV24-1
CDR3: ATSVGWTDTQY

D: .
J: TRBJ2-7
V: TRBV11-2
CDR3: ASTLTGIYEQY

D: .
J: TRBJ1-1
V: TRBV20-1
CDR3: SVHATRYESF

D: .
J: TRBJ2-3
V: TRBV27
CDR3: ASSSDRSTDTQY

D: .
J: TRBJ2-2
V: TRBV12-3/TRBV12-4
CDR3: ASSLDRRNTGELF

D: .
J: TRBJ1-5
V: TRBV4-2
CDR3: ASSQERTSSNQPQH

D: .
J: TRBJ1-2
V: TRBV20-1
CDR3: SARVGGAGYT

D: .
J: TRBJ1-1
V: TRBV7-6
CDR3: ASSAGVLNTEAF

D: TRBD2
J: TRBJ2-1
V: TRBV2
CDR3: ASASLAGYNEQF

D: TRBD1
J: TRBJ2-7
V: TRBV5-5
CDR3: ASSYQQGPYEQY

D: .
J: TRBJ1-3
V: TRBV2
CDR3: ASQSDHSGNTIY

D: .
J: TRBJ1-1
V: TRBV7-9
CDR3: ASSSSGTTEAF

D: TRBD1
J: TRBJ2-7
V: TRBV7-8
CDR3: ASSLDTGGGSYEQY